The next 17 T cell receptor beta chains were all read from a single sample in a study of beta chain features in type 1 diabetes. Expressed TCRB transcripts were sequenced, since all the RNA that had been isolated was reverse transcribed. Clones were read by immunoSEQ multiplex PCR, and TCRdb kept only the in-frame ones, dropping some. Of about 40,000 clones listed, around half are singletons. The sequenced sample consisted of central memory CD4+ T cells from blood. The origin of the receptors is a woman aged 18-29 years in good health.

V and J are TRBV10-3 and TRBJ2-1, with D possibly TRBD2 on 6 matching bases. Germline V gene data show CDR1 as ENHRY and CDR2 as SYGVKD. V was cut by 0 bases and J by 9 bases, with 15 bases left in between. This CDR3 spans 15 amino acids. CDR3 in amino acids: CAISESISGVAEQFF. For the CDR3, the DNA is TGTGCCATCAGTGAGTCGATCTCGGGGGTAGCTGAGCAGTTCTTC.

This clone was seen only a few times. The same CDR3 also results from other DNA sequences found in this sample. The chain employs TRBV30 and TRBJ2-7; D is perhaps TRBD1 (5 bases). The CDR3 consists of 12 residues. Germline V gives CDR1 GTSNPN, CDR2 SVGIG (reference sequence). V dropped 4 bases and J dropped 2 bases, with 9 bases sitting between them. CDR3 region: CAWKQGTYEQYF. CDR3 bases: TGTGCCTGGAAGCAGGGTACCTACGAGCAGTACTTC. The whole variable domain, remainder taken from reference TRBV30 and TRBJ2-7, is SQTIHQWPATLVQPVGSPLSLECTVEGTSNPNLYWYRQAAGRGLQLLFYSVGIGQISSEVPQNLSASRPQDRQFILSSKKLLLSDSGFYLCAWKQGTYEQYFGPGTRLTVT.

The chain recombines TRBV30 with TRBJ1-1, with 11 nucleotides matching TRBD1. The CDR3 is 14 amino acids. After removal of 4 bases from V and 4 bases from J, the junction contained 5 bases not matched to a gene. CDR1 and CDR2 (germline): GTSNPN, SVGIG (reference sequence). CDR3 sequence: CAWTGDRGGTEAFF. The CDR3 coding sequence is TGTGCCTGGACCGGGGACAGGGGGGGCACTGAAGCTTTCTTT.

CDR3 nucleotides: TGTGCCAGCAGCTCGGGACAGGTCAGACTCAGCTATGGCTACACCTTC. Its protein is CASSSGQVRLSYGYTF. The chain couples TRBV5-4 to TRBJ1-2; 8 bases are shared with TRBD1. The CDR3 has 16 residues. Germline-derived CDR1 and CDR2 are SGHNT and YYREEE (reference sequence). Unmatched junction bases numbered 11, after V lost 3 bases and J lost 4 bases.

CDR3 protein: CAWSMDRGHNEQFF. In DNA form, the CDR3 reads TGTGCCTGGAGCATGGACAGGGGCCACAATGAGCAGTTCTTC. This chain links TRBV30 with TRBJ2-1; 9 positions agree with TRBD1. CDR1 is GTSNPN and CDR2 is SVGIG in the germline V gene (reference sequence). This CDR3 region has 14 residues. V lost 3 bases to trimming and J lost 5 bases; unmatched junction nucleotides: 5.

The chain couples TRBV7-9 to TRBJ1-3; D gene uncertain. V lost 1 base, J lost 3 bases, and 7 bases lay in between. CDR1 and CDR2 from the germline V gene are SEHNR and FQNEAQ (reference sequence). This CDR3 region has 14 residues. The DNA for the CDR3 is TGTGCCAGCAGCTTAGGGTCCGGTGGAAACACCATATATTTT. This codes for CASSLGSGGNTIYF.

This clone occurred a few times. Other nucleotide sequences from this sample produce the same CDR3. This sequence joins TRBV6-6 and TRBJ2-3; a possible D gene is TRBD2 (6 bases). CDR1 MNHNY and CDR2 SVGAGI come from the germline V gene (reference sequence). The CDR3 runs to 15 residues. V lost 2 bases and J lost 0, with 9 bases in between. Here the CDR3 reads CASSYGSGSTDTQYF. Here the CDR3 DNA reads TGTGCCAGCAGTTACGGGAGCGGGAGCACAGATACGCAGTATTTT.

This clone has just a few counts. The gene calls are TRBV18 and TRBJ2-1; 9 bases match TRBD2. This CDR3 is 17 amino acids long. Germline CDR1 KGHSH, CDR2 LQKENI. V shed 3 bases, J shed 4 bases, and the junction held 10 bases outside the gene matches. CDR3 DNA sequence: TGTGCCAGCTCACCCTCAAGCGGGAGGATTCAGTACAATGAGCAGTTCTTC. Translated, it gives CASSPSSGRIQYNEQFF.

The chain joins TRBV23-1 to TRBJ1-2; 9 bases line up with TRBD1. TRBV23-1 is an ORF, and what it does is uncertain. This CDR3 comprises 19 residues. Unmatched junction bases numbered 16, after V lost 3 bases and J lost 2 bases. The CDR3 spells CASSHVWSDPGQGNYGYTF. In DNA form, the CDR3 reads TGCGCCAGCAGTCACGTTTGGTCAGATCCGGGACAGGGCAACTATGGCTACACCTTC.

J is TRBJ1-1 and V is TRBV19, with D hard to call. V was cut by 4 bases and J by 1 base, with 10 bases left in between. The germline V gene encodes CDR1 LNHDA and CDR2 SQIVND (reference sequence). The CDR3 runs 14 residues. The chain's CDR3 is CASSTRLGNTEAFF. CDR3 nucleotide sequence: TGTGCCAGTAGTACACGACTGGGGAACACTGAAGCTTTCTTT. The full variable domain, with the rest looked up from reference TRBV19 and TRBJ1-1, is DGGITQSPKYLFRKEGQNVTLSCEQNLNHDAMYWYRQDPGQGLRLIYYSQIVNDFQKGDIAEGYSVSREKKESFPLTVTSAQKNPTAFYLCASSTRLGNTEAFFGQGTRLTVV.

The genes are TRBV19 and TRBJ2-7; TRBD2 aligns across 14 bases. The CDR3 runs to 15 residues. The trim removed 7 bases at V and 0 bases at J, leaving 2 bases unmatched. CDR1 is LNHDA and CDR2 is SQIVND in the germline V gene (reference sequence). The CDR3 nucleotides are TGTGCCAGTAAGGGGACTAGCGGGAGCTCCTACGAGCAGTACTTC. Translating gives CASKGTSGSSYEQYF.

The chain has TRBV6-5 and TRBJ2-3; no definite D call. The CDR3 has 15 amino acids. The germline gives CDR1 MNHEY, CDR2 SVGAGI. The V gene lost 4 bases and the J gene lost 0 bases, with 11 bases spanning the gap. The CDR3 spells CASSLRSPSTDTQYF. The CDR3 DNA reads TGTGCCAGCAGTTTACGGAGCCCTAGCACAGATACGCAGTATTTT.

The chain carries TRBV2 and TRBJ1-2; D uncertain. This CDR3 region has 12 residues. Germline CDR1 and CDR2: SNHLY and FYNNEI. Trimming cost V 3 bases and J 7 bases, with 9 bases left between them. CDR3 residues: CASSDLASGYTF. CDR3 nucleotides: TGTGCCAGCAGTGATTTGGCCTCTGGCTACACCTTC.

This chain joins TRBV7-9 and TRBJ2-2; 14 positions match TRBD2. The junction had 6 bases not matched to a gene; V was cut back by 2 bases and J by 1 base. CDR1 is SEHNR and CDR2 is FQNEAQ in the germline V gene (reference sequence). The CDR3 totals 19 residues. The CDR3 DNA reads TGTGCCAGCAGCTTACCTGGACTAGCGGGAGGCCGGAACACCGGGGAGCTGTTTTTT. Translation gives CASSLPGLAGGRNTGELFF.

The chain carries TRBV10-1 and TRBJ2-5; TRBD1 agrees at 8 bases. The CDR3 sequence is 14 residues long. Per the germline V gene, CDR1 is WNHNN and CDR2 is SYGVQD (reference sequence). CDR3 DNA: TGCGCGACGAGTCGGGACAGGCCTCAAGAGACCCAGTACTTC. Translated: CATSRDRPQETQYF.

The chain joins TRBV5-5 to TRBJ2-2; D is ambiguous. CDR1 is SGHKS, CDR2 YYEKEE, per germline (reference sequence). This CDR3 comprises 11 residues. Trimming left V 4 bases short and J 4 bases short, with 2 bases between. The CDR3 DNA follows: TGTGCCAGCAGCCGCACCGGGGAGCTGTTTTTT. Translation: CASSRTGELFF.

The table lists this clone with a few counts. This chain connects TRBV27 to TRBJ1-1; tentatively, D is TRBD1 (5 bases). The CDR3 covers 17 residues. Germline V gives CDR1 MNHEY, CDR2 SMNVEV (reference sequence). Trimming removed 5 bases at V and 1 base at J, with 20 bases between. The CDR3: CASSPYLPGGANTEAFF. The CDR3 region has the DNA TGTGCCAGCAGTCCGTACCTTCCCGGTGGGGCGAACACTGAAGCTTTCTTT.